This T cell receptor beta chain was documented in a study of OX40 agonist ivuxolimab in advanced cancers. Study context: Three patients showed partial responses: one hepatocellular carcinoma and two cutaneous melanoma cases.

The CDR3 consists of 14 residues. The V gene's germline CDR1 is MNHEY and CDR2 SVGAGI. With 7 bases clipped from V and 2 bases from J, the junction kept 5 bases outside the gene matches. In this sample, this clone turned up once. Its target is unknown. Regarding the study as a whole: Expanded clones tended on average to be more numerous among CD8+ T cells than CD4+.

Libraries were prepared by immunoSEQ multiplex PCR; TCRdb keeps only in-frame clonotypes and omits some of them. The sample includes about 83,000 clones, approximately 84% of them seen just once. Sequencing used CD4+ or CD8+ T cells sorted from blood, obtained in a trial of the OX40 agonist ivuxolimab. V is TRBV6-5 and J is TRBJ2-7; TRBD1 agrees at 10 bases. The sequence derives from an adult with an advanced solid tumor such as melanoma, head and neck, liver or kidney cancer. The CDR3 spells CASTPGQGTYEQYF. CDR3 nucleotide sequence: TGTGCCAGCACCCCGGGACAGGGGACCTACGAGCAGTACTTC.